Listed below are T cell receptor beta chains from one sample, sequenced in a study of CD8+ T cells in alopecia areata. Some clones are missing from TCRdb's copy, which holds only in-frame ones; the method was immunoSEQ multiplex PCR. The sample holds 110,000 to 150,000 clones; roughly 60% are singletons and the top ten take just over 35%. The sequenced material came from CD8+ T cells sorted from blood. Source of these receptors: a human donor in good health. The CDR3 runs from the conserved cysteine through the conserved F or W. Each record gives: V gene, J gene, D gene, clone size, CDR3 protein, CDR3 DNA. A D gene is named only where the DNA matches it firmly. Clone sizes are given selectively: once, few, many, or a class where the clone is expanded.

TRBV10-2	TRBJ1-1	.	few	CASSEPTYEVNTEAFF	TGCGCCAGCAGTGAGCCGACATACGAAGTTAACACTGAAGCTTTCTTT
TRBV9	TRBJ1-1	TRBD1	.	CASSMGTANTEAFF	TGTGCCAGCAGCATGGGGACAGCGAACACTGAAGCTTTCTTT
TRBV7-9	TRBJ2-3	.	.	CASSPGSSRGTQYF	TGTGCCAGCAGCCCTGGGAGTTCCCGAGGTACGCAGTATTTT
TRBV5-4	TRBJ1-1	.	.	CASSSPLTEKNTEAFF	TGTGCCAGCAGCTCCCCGCTAACCGAGAAGAACACTGAAGCTTTCTTT
TRBV4-2	TRBJ1-2	.	.	CASSQSRRGASGGYTF	TGTGCCAGCAGCCAGTCAAGGAGGGGCGCTTCTGGTGGCTACACCTTC
TRBV27	TRBJ2-7	TRBD2	few	CASSLGSGRASEQYF	TGTGCCAGCAGTTTAGGTAGCGGGAGGGCCTCCGAGCAGTACTTC
TRBV5-1	TRBJ2-7	.	once	CASSPAGYSHEQYF	TGCGCCAGCAGCCCCGCAGGGTACTCCCACGAGCAGTACTTC
TRBV5-1	TRBJ2-2	.	.	CASSLSGLNTGELFF	TGCGCCAGCAGCTTGTCAGGGCTGAACACCGGGGAGCTGTTTTTT
TRBV5-6	TRBJ1-4	TRBD1	.	CASSLVTGGEKLFF	TGTGCCAGCAGCTTGGTCACAGGGGGTGAAAAACTGTTTTTT
TRBV27	TRBJ2-7	.	.	CASSLLGNLYEQYF	TGTGCCAGCAGTTTGTTAGGGAATTTGTACGAGCAGTACTTC
TRBV6-5	TRBJ1-4	.	.	CASSPAWASGEKLFF	TGTGCCAGCAGTCCCGCATGGGCGTCGGGTGAAAAACTGTTTTTT
TRBV29-1	TRBJ2-7	.	.	CSVVRELSYEQYF	TGCAGCGTTGTAAGGGAATTATCCTACGAGCAGTACTTC
TRBV7-9	TRBJ2-7	TRBD2	once	CASSRTSGLYEQYF	TGTGCCAGCAGCCGAACTAGCGGACTCTACGAGCAGTACTTC
TRBV27	TRBJ2-1	TRBD2	.	CASSSGTSGNEQFF	TGTGCCAGCAGTTCCGGGACTAGCGGCAATGAGCAGTTCTTC
TRBV4-1	TRBJ2-2	TRBD2	.	CASSQAAGANTGELFF	TGCGCCAGCAGCCAGGCAGCGGGAGCGAACACCGGGGAGCTGTTTTTT
TRBV9	TRBJ2-7	.	.	CASTPTVQPRYEQYF	TGTGCCAGCACCCCCACAGTTCAACCTCGGTACGAGCAGTACTTC
TRBV29-1	TRBJ1-1	.	.	CSVDGGNTEAFF	TGCAGCGTCGATGGGGGGAACACTGAAGCTTTCTTT
TRBV25-1	TRBJ2-7	.	.	CASSEYRAYEQYF	TGTGCCAGCAGTGAATACAGGGCCTACGAGCAGTACTTC
TRBV6-4	TRBJ2-3	.	many	CASSASSTDTQYF	TGTGCCAGCAGTGCGTCCTCTACAGATACGCAGTATTTT
TRBV5-4	TRBJ2-2	.	.	CASSLDRDPTGELFF	TGTGCCAGCAGCTTGGACAGGGACCCCACCGGGGAGCTGTTTTTT
TRBV5-4	TRBJ2-2	.	.	CASSSFKGGTGELFF	TGTGCCAGCAGCTCCTTTAAAGGGGGCACCGGGGAGCTGTTTTTT
TRBV29-1	TRBJ1-1	.	.	CSVQGASEAFF	TGCAGCGTTCAGGGAGCCTCTGAAGCTTTCTTT
TRBV27	TRBJ2-1	.	.	CASSITGYNEQFF	TGTGCCAGCAGTATAACAGGTTACAATGAGCAGTTCTTC